This T cell receptor (beta chain) was retrieved from a study of T-cell reconstitution after alpha-beta-depleted transplantation in children. Looked up from germline, CDR1 is MNHEY and CDR2 is SMNVEV (reference sequence). The V end was cut by 5 bases, the J end by 4 bases, with 23 bases between. This CDR3 is built from 18 residues. This clonotype was counted only a few times. TCRbeta library construction was performed incorporating unique molecular identifiers. One entry per CDR3 protein results from TCRdb running MiXCR on the PCR reads. The sample shows 200,000 to 250,000 distinct CDR3 sequences, roughly 10% of them seen only once.

The specimen was PBMCs from the stem cell graft donor, collected from the stem cell graft. The V and J genes are TRBV27 and TRBJ1-4; D may be TRBD1 (5 bases). This clonotype was obtained from a human donor who donated a stem cell graft to a child with acute lymphoblastic leukemia. The CDR3 loop reads CASSLVYPGSGSNEKLFF. The DNA of the CDR3 is TGTGCCAGCAGTCTCGTATACCCAGGATCAGGGAGTAATGAAAAACTGTTTTTT.